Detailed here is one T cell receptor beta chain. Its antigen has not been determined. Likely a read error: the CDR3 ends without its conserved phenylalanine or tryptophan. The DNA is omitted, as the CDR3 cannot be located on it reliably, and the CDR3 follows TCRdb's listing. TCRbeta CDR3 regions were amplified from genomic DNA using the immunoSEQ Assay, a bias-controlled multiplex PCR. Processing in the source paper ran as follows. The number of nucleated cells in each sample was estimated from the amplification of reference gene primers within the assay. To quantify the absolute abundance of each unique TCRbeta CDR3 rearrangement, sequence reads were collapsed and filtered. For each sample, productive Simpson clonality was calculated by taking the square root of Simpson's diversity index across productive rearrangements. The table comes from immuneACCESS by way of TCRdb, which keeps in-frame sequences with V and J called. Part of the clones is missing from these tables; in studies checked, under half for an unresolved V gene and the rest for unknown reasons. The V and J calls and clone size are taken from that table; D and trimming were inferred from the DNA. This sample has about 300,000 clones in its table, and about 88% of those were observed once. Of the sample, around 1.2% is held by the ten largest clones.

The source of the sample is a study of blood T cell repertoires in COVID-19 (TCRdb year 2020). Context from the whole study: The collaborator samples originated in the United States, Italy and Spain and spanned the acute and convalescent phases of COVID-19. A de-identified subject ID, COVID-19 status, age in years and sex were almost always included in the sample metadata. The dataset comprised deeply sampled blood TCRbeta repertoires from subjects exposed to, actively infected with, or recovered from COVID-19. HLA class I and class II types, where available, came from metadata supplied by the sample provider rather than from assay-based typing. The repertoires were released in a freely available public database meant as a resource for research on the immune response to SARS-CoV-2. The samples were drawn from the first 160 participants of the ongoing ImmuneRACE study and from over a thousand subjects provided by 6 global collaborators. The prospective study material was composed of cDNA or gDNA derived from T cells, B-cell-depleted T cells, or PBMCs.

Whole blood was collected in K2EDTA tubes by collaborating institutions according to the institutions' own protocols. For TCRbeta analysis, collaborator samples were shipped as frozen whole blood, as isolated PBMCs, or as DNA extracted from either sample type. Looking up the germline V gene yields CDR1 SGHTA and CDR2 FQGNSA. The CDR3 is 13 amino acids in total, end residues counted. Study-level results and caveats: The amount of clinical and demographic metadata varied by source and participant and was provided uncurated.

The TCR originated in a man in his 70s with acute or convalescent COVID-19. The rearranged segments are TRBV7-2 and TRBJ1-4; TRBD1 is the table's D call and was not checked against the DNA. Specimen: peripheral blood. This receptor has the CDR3 CASSFSLKDRVTY.